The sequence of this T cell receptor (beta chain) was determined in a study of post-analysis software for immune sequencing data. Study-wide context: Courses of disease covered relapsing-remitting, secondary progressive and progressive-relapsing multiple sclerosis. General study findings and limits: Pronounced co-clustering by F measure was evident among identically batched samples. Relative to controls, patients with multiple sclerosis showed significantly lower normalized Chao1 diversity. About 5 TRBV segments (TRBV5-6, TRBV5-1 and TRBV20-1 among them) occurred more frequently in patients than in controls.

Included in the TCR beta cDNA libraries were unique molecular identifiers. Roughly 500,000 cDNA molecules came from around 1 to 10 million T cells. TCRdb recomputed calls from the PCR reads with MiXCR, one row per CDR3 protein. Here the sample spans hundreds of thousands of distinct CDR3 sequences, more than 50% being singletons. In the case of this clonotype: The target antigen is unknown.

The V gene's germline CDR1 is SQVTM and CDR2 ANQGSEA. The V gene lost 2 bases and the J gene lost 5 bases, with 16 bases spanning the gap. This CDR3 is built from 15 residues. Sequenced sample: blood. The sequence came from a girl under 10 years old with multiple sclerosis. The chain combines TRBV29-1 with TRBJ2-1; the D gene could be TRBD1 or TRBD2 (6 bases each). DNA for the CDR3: TGCAGCGTTGAAAAGGGGGGCGCTAGCGACAATGAGCAGTTCTTC. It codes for CSVEKGGASDNEQFF.